The rows below give T cell receptor beta chains drawn from one sample of a study of OX40 agonist ivuxolimab in advanced cancers. Profiling relied on immunoSEQ multiplex PCR, and the TCRdb table lists in-frame clones only, not all of them. The sample consists of 75,000 to 80,000 clones, more than 75% of them appearing once. Sequencing was performed on CD4+ or CD8+ T cells sorted from blood, taken in a trial of the OX40 agonist ivuxolimab. Every receptor here comes from an adult with an advanced solid tumor such as melanoma, head and neck, liver or kidney cancer. Both conserved end residues are part of each CDR3. Each record gives: clone size, J gene, D gene, V gene, CDR3 DNA, CDR3 protein. A D gene is named only where the DNA matches it firmly. A clone size is listed for some rows: how often the clone was seen (once, few, many), or a class if it is expanded.

clone size: NA
J gene: TRBJ2-7
D gene: TRBD1
V gene: TRBV5-6
CDR3 DNA: TGTGCCAGCAGCTCACGACAGGGGTCTAACTACGAGCAGTACTTC
CDR3 protein: CASSSRQGSNYEQYF

clone size: NA
J gene: TRBJ2-5
D gene: NA
V gene: TRBV5-5
CDR3 DNA: TGTGCCAGCAGTGGGGACCTCCTTAGTAACCAAGAGACCCAGTACTTC
CDR3 protein: CASSGDLLSNQETQYF

clone size: NA
J gene: TRBJ1-3
D gene: NA
V gene: TRBV4-3
CDR3 DNA: TGCGCCAGCAGCCAAGGGGCTCAGACAGCCGCTGGAAACACCATATATTTT
CDR3 protein: CASSQGAQTAAGNTIYF

clone size: NA
J gene: TRBJ1-4
D gene: NA
V gene: TRBV6-5
CDR3 DNA: TGTGCCAGCAGCCCGACCTGGGCTGGGGAAAAACTGTTTTTT
CDR3 protein: CASSPTWAGEKLFF

clone size: NA
J gene: TRBJ1-2
D gene: NA
V gene: TRBV20-1
CDR3 DNA: TGCAGTGCTAGTCGAGGCTATGGCTACACCTTC
CDR3 protein: CSASRGYGYTF

clone size: few
J gene: TRBJ2-7
D gene: TRBD1
V gene: TRBV6-1
CDR3 DNA: TGTGCCAGCAGCTCACCGGGACAGGGTATCTACGAGCAGTACTTC
CDR3 protein: CASSSPGQGIYEQYF

clone size: NA
J gene: TRBJ2-7
D gene: TRBD2
V gene: TRBV18
CDR3 DNA: TGTGCCAGCTCACCAAGACTAGCGGGAGCTGACGAGCAGTACTTC
CDR3 protein: CASSPRLAGADEQYF

clone size: once
J gene: TRBJ1-3
D gene: NA
V gene: TRBV2
CDR3 DNA: TGTGCCAGCAACGAGGGACAACTCTGGAGAAACACCATATATTTT
CDR3 protein: CASNEGQLWRNTIYF

clone size: once
J gene: TRBJ2-1
D gene: TRBD1
V gene: TRBV7-2
CDR3 DNA: TGTGCCAGCCTGGGGCGCCAGGGGGCCGCCAATGAGCAGTTCTTC
CDR3 protein: CASLGRQGAANEQFF

clone size: NA
J gene: TRBJ2-1
D gene: TRBD2
V gene: TRBV5-1
CDR3 DNA: TGCGCCAGCAGCCGGACGACTAGCGGGGGAGACCTCGGTGAGCAGTTCTTC
CDR3 protein: CASSRTTSGGDLGEQFF

clone size: NA
J gene: TRBJ2-7
D gene: TRBD1
V gene: TRBV29-1
CDR3 DNA: TGCAGCGTTGCCGGGACAGACCTCTCCTACGAGCAGTACTTC
CDR3 protein: CSVAGTDLSYEQYF

clone size: once
J gene: TRBJ2-1
D gene: TRBD2
V gene: TRBV9
CDR3 DNA: TGTGCCAGCAGCGTGTCAGCGGGGACCTACCTCTCCTACAATGAGCAGTTCTTC
CDR3 protein: CASSVSAGTYLSYNEQFF

clone size: NA
J gene: TRBJ2-6
D gene: NA
V gene: TRBV12-5
CDR3 DNA: TGTGCTAGTGGTTCCTCTGGGGCCAACGTCCTGACTTTC
CDR3 protein: CASGSSGANVLTF

clone size: once
J gene: TRBJ2-5
D gene: TRBD1
V gene: TRBV7-6
CDR3 DNA: TGTGCCAGCAGCCCAGGGGGACCCGGGACCCAGTACTTC
CDR3 protein: CASSPGGPGTQYF

clone size: NA
J gene: TRBJ2-3
D gene: TRBD2
V gene: TRBV5-1
CDR3 DNA: TGCGCCAGCAGCTTTGGGACTAGCGGGGTAAGCACAGATACGCAGTATTTT
CDR3 protein: CASSFGTSGVSTDTQYF

clone size: once
J gene: TRBJ1-4
D gene: NA
V gene: TRBV28
CDR3 DNA: TGTGCCAGCAGAGCAGGGTTTGAAAAACTGTTTTTT
CDR3 protein: CASRAGFEKLFF

clone size: NA
J gene: TRBJ2-2
D gene: NA
V gene: TRBV5-6
CDR3 DNA: TGTGCCAGCAGCTTGACCGTGGATACAAACCAACGGGAGCTGTTTTTT
CDR3 protein: CASSLTVDTNQRELFF

clone size: NA
J gene: TRBJ1-1
D gene: TRBD1
V gene: TRBV5-6
CDR3 DNA: TGTGCCAGCAGCACTTACCGGGACAGGGGAGCGGATTGGGCTTTCTTT
CDR3 protein: CASSTYRDRGADWAFF

clone size: once
J gene: TRBJ2-2
D gene: NA
V gene: TRBV7-2
CDR3 DNA: TGTGCCAGCTATCTAGACACCGGGGAGCTGTTTTTT
CDR3 protein: CASYLDTGELFF

clone size: NA
J gene: TRBJ1-2
D gene: NA
V gene: TRBV28
CDR3 DNA: TGTGCCAGCAGCCGGCCCCAGGGAGGCTACACCTTC
CDR3 protein: CASSRPQGGYTF

clone size: NA
J gene: TRBJ2-3
D gene: NA
V gene: TRBV7-2
CDR3 DNA: TGTGCCAGCAGCATCACAGATACGCAGTATTTT
CDR3 protein: CASSITDTQYF

clone size: few
J gene: TRBJ2-7
D gene: TRBD1
V gene: TRBV6-1
CDR3 DNA: TGTGCCAGCAGTGAAGCGACAGGGGGCGGTTGGGAGCAGTACTTC
CDR3 protein: CASSEATGGGWEQYF

clone size: NA
J gene: TRBJ1-1
D gene: TRBD1
V gene: TRBV11-2
CDR3 DNA: TGTGCCAGCAGCCGGGACAGGCGGCTCCGGGCCACTGAAGCTTTCTTT
CDR3 protein: CASSRDRRLRATEAFF

clone size: NA
J gene: TRBJ2-7
D gene: NA
V gene: TRBV6-6
CDR3 DNA: TGTGCCAGCAGTTACCTCGGGATGTCCTACGAGCAGTACTTC
CDR3 protein: CASSYLGMSYEQYF

clone size: NA
J gene: TRBJ1-4
D gene: NA
V gene: TRBV6-1
CDR3 DNA: TGTGCCAGCAGTAAAGGGTCCACCACTAATGAAAAACTGTTTTTT
CDR3 protein: CASSKGSTTNEKLFF

clone size: NA
J gene: TRBJ1-1
D gene: NA
V gene: TRBV7-2
CDR3 DNA: TGTGCCAGCAGCCACCGGGGCCTGAACACTGAAGCTTTCTTT
CDR3 protein: CASSHRGLNTEAFF

clone size: NA
J gene: TRBJ1-1
D gene: TRBD1
V gene: TRBV28
CDR3 DNA: TGTGCCAGCAGTCCGACAGGGGCGAACACTGAAGCTTTCTTT
CDR3 protein: CASSPTGANTEAFF

clone size: NA
J gene: TRBJ1-1
D gene: NA
V gene: TRBV4-2
CDR3 DNA: TGTGCCAGCAGCCAAGCTTTGGACAACATGAACACTGAAGCTTTCTTT
CDR3 protein: CASSQALDNMNTEAFF

clone size: NA
J gene: TRBJ1-2
D gene: NA
V gene: TRBV2
CDR3 DNA: TGTGCCAGCAGTGTGGCGGGGGATGGCTACACCTTC
CDR3 protein: CASSVAGDGYTF

clone size: NA
J gene: TRBJ1-1
D gene: NA
V gene: TRBV9
CDR3 DNA: TGTGCCAGCAGCGTAGGGGCAACCACTGAAGCTTTCTTT
CDR3 protein: CASSVGATTEAFF

clone size: NA
J gene: TRBJ1-5
D gene: NA
V gene: TRBV15
CDR3 DNA: TGTGCCGCTGGAGGAATTCAGCCCCAGCATTTT
CDR3 protein: CAAGGIQPQHF

clone size: NA
J gene: TRBJ1-5
D gene: NA
V gene: TRBV5-5
CDR3 DNA: TGTGCCAGCAGTCTTGAGGGTCATCAGCCCCAGCATTTT
CDR3 protein: CASSLEGHQPQHF

clone size: NA
J gene: TRBJ1-2
D gene: NA
V gene: TRBV4-1
CDR3 DNA: TGCGCCAGCAGCCAGGCGGGGGTCTCCTATGGCTACACCTTC
CDR3 protein: CASSQAGVSYGYTF